This T cell receptor beta chain was sequenced in a study of Graves' ophthalmopathy and Graves' hyperthyroidism. Enrolled hyperthyroidism patients had a new diagnosis, a duration under 2 months, and an age of 18 to 65. Study-level findings and limits: Blood contained most expanded thyroid clonotypes exceeding 0.001 frequency. Separation of ophthalmopathy from stable hyperthyroidism was achieved by a 13-signature model, at approximately 87% sensitivity and 81.08% specificity. The model achieved about 64% sensitivity and roughly 72% specificity for ophthalmopathy progression.

The germline gives CDR1 LGHNA, CDR2 YNFKEQ. V was clipped by 0 bases and J by 8 bases, with 10 bases between them. This CDR3 is built from 13 residues. Worth noting for this clonotype: Its specificity is not known.

The study amplified TCR beta CDR3 regions using RNA transcripts. First-round RT-PCR used HTBI primers; second-round multiplex PCR followed. TCRdb re-analysed the multiplex PCR reads in MiXCR, keeping a single row per CDR3 protein. Altogether 680,000 or so distinct CDR3 sequences are present, 20% to 25% being singletons, with the ten largest covering approximately 7.7%. This TCR was recovered from a woman between 18 and 29 years old with stable Graves' hyperthyroidism. Some clones in this sample may be carry-over from other donors' samples. Sequenced material: peripheral blood. The chain employs TRBV4-2 and TRBJ1-1; D is uncertain. The CDR3 sequence is CASSQEILWEAFF. The DNA of the CDR3 is TGTGCCAGCAGCCAAGAAATCCTCTGGGAAGCTTTCTTT.